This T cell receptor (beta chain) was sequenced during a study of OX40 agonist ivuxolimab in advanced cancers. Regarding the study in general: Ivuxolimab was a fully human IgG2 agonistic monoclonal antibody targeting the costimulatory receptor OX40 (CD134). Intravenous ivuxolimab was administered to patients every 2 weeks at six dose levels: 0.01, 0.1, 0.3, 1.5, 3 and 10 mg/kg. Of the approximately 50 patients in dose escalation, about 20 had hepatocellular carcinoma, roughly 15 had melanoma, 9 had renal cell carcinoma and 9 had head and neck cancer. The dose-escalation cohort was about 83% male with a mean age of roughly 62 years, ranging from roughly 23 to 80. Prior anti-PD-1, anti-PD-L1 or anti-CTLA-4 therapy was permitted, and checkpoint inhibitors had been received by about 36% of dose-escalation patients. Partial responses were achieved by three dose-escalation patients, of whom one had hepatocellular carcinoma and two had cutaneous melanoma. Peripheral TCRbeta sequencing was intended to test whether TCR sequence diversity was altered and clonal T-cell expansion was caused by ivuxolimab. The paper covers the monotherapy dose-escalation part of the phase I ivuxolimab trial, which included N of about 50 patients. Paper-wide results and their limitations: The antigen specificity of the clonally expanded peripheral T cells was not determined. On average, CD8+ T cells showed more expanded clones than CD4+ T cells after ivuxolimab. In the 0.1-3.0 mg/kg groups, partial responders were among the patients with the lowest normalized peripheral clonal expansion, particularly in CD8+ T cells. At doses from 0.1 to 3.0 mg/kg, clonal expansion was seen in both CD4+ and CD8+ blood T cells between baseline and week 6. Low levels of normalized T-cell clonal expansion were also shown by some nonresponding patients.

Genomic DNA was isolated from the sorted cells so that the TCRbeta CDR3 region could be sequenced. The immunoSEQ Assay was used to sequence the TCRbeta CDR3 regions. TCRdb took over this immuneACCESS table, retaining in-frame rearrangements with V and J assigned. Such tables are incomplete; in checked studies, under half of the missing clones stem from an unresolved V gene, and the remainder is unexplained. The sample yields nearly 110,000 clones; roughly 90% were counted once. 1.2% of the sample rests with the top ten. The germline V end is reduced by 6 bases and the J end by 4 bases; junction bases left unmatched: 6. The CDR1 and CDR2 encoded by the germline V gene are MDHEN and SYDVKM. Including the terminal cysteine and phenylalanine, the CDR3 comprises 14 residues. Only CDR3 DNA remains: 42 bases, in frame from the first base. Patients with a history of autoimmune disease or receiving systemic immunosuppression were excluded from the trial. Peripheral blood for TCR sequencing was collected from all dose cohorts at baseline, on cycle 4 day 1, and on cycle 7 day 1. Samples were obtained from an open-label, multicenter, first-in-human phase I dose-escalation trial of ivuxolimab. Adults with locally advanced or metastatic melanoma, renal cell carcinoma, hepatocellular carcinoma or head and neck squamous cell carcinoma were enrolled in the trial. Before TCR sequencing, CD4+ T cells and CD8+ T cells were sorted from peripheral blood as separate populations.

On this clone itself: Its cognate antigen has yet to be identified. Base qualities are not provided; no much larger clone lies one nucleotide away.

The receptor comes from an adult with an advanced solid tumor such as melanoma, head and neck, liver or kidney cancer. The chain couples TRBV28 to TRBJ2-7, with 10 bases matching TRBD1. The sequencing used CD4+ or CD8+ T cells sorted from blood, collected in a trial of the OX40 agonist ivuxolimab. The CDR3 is CASRIGQGDYEQYF. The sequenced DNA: TGTGCCAGCAGAATCGGACAGGGGGATTACGAGCAGTACTTC.